Listed here are 25 T cell receptor beta chains from one sample, sequenced in a study of blood T cell repertoires in COVID-19. Sequencing used immunoSEQ multiplex PCR; TCRdb keeps in-frame clones, though not all of them. The sample shows 100,000 to 150,000 clones, about 83% of them seen only once. Sequences were obtained from peripheral blood. The receptors stem from a man between 60 and 75 years old with acute or convalescent COVID-19.

V and J are TRBV28 and TRBJ2-2; D is perhaps TRBD1 (5 bases). Per the germline V gene, CDR1 is MDHEN and CDR2 is SYDVKM. CDR3 length: 16 amino acids. The V gene lost 6 bases and the J gene lost 4 bases, with 18 bases spanning the gap. The CDR3 spells CASRFSRAGLTGELFF. The CDR3 DNA reads as TGTGCCAGCAGGTTCTCTCGGGCAGGGCTCACCGGGGAGCTGTTTTTT.

The rearrangement joins TRBV10-2 to TRBJ1-5; 8 nucleotides agree with TRBD1. Germline CDR1 reads WSHSY; CDR2 reads SAAADI. The CDR3 consists of 14 residues. The V and J ends lost 4 bases and 6 bases, in that order; junction bases with no gene match: 5. The CDR3 spells CASSVQGAGQPQHF. CDR3 nucleotide sequence: TGCGCCAGCAGTGTTCAGGGGGCAGGTCAGCCCCAGCATTTT.

This rearrangement joins TRBV29-1 to TRBJ2-1; 8 bases line up with TRBD1. V was pared by 3 bases and J by 9 bases, with 7 bases of the junction left unmatched. This CDR3 comprises 13 residues. Germline CDR1 SQVTM, CDR2 ANQGSEA. The CDR3 bases are TGCAGCGTTGATCAGGGGGCGCTTGGTGAGCAGTTCTTC. Protein sequence: CSVDQGALGEQFF.

The DNA for the CDR3 is TGCGCCAGCAGCCAAGATATTTCGCTGGACAACTACGAGCAGTACTTC. This translates into CASSQDISLDNYEQYF. The rearrangement links TRBV4-1 to TRBJ2-7, with a possible D match to TRBD1 (5 bases). Trimming pared 0 bases from V and 3 bases from J, leaving 15 bases between. In germline, CDR1 is MGHRA, CDR2 YSYEKL. There are 16 residues in the CDR3.

This chain joins TRBV5-1 and TRBJ2-1, with TRBD2 matching over 7 bases. The CDR3 is 16 residues long. Germline V gene lookup returns CDR1 SGHRS and CDR2 YFSETQ. The J segment lost 2 bases and the V segment lost 1 base, leaving 6 bases of the junction unmatched. The CDR3 DNA follows: TGCGCCAGCAGCTTGCCAGCGGGATTAACCTACAATGAGCAGTTCTTC. Translation gives CASSLPAGLTYNEQFF.

V and J are TRBV21-1 and TRBJ2-5; the D call of TRBD2 is as the table states it, not checked on the DNA. TRBV21-1 is shown as a pseudogene. The CDR3 extends over 15 amino acids. The CDR3 here is CASSKEGSGKETQYF. The CDR3, as DNA: TGTGCCAGCAGCAAAGAGGGAAGCGGCAAAGAGACCCAGTACTTC.

This chain joins TRBV5-5 and TRBJ1-3, with 10 nucleotides matching TRBD1. Looked up from germline, CDR1 is SGHKS and CDR2 is YYEKEE (reference sequence). J lost 2 bases, V lost 3 bases, and 8 bases had no gene match. There are 17 residues in the CDR3. The DNA of the CDR3 is TGTGCCAGCAGCTGGATGACAGGGGGCATTACTGGAAACACCATATATTTT. Translating gives CASSWMTGGITGNTIYF. Full variable domain (outside the CDR3, taken from reference TRBV5-5 and TRBJ1-3): DAGVTQSPTHLIKTRGQQVTLRCSPISGHKSVSWYQQVLGQGPQFIFQYYEKEERGRGNFPDRFSARQFPNYSSELNVNALLLGDSALYLCASSWMTGGITGNTIYFGEGSWLTVV.

This clone showed up just a few times. This sequence joins TRBV7-2 and TRBJ2-3; D not certain. The CDR3 is 13 residues long. The ends were cut back, 1 base at V and 6 bases at J, with 8 bases in the middle. CDR1 SGHTA and CDR2 FQGNSA come from the germline V gene. As DNA, the CDR3 is TGTGCCAGCAGCTTAGAACGGAGTGATACGCAGTATTTT. The encoded protein is CASSLERSDTQYF.

The chain has TRBV7-2 and TRBJ1-4; possibly TRBD1 for D (6 bases). The germline CDR1 and CDR2 sequences are SGHTA and FQGNSA. Trimming shortened V by 5 bases and J by 7 bases, and 20 bases separated the two germline ends. The CDR3 has 16 amino acids. CDR3 DNA: TGTGCCAGCAGCCCCCCTGGTCGGGGGGCGGGTGAAAAACTGTTTTTT. Its translation: CASSPPGRGAGEKLFF.

V gene TRBV7-3 combines with J gene TRBJ2-2; 14 bases fit TRBD2. The trim removed 5 bases at V and 1 base at J, leaving 9 bases unmatched. This CDR3 has 19 amino acids. From germline, CDR1 is SGHTA and CDR2 FQGTGA. The CDR3: CASSPMGTSGSGNTGELFF. In DNA form, the CDR3 reads TGTGCCAGCAGCCCAATGGGGACTAGCGGGAGTGGGAACACCGGGGAGCTGTTTTTT.

The genes are TRBV19 and TRBJ1-2, with 7 nucleotides matching TRBD1. The CDR3 is 17 amino acids. CDR1 is LNHDA, CDR2 SQIVND, per germline (reference sequence). With 3 bases clipped from V and 5 bases from J, the junction kept 15 bases outside the gene matches. CDR3 sequence (DNA): TGTGCCAGTAGTATTTTAGGTACTAGGGGGCTGAGTTATGGCTACACCTTC. Its protein is CASSILGTRGLSYGYTF. The variable domain in full, with the rest retrieved from reference TRBV19 and TRBJ1-2, is DGGITQSPKYLFRKEGQNVTLSCEQNLNHDAMYWYRQDPGQGLRLIYYSQIVNDFQKGDIAEGYSVSREKKESFPLTVTSAQKNPTAFYLCASSILGTRGLSYGYTFGSGTRLTVV.

The CDR3 DNA reads TGTGCCAGCACTCCTTTAGGACAGCCGCTCGAGCAGCCCCAGCATTTT. Translating it yields CASTPLGQPLEQPQHF. The chain combines TRBV21-1 with TRBJ1-5; the D segment call TRBD1 is taken from the table without a DNA check. TRBV21-1 is assigned pseudogene status. This CDR3 has 16 residues.

The V gene is TRBV7-3, the J gene TRBJ1-6; no definite D call. This CDR3 is 13 amino acids long. From germline, CDR1 is SGHTA and CDR2 FQGTGA. Trimming stripped 2 bases from V and 6 bases from J, with 5 bases between. CDR3 nucleotides: TGTGCCAGCAGCTTACAGTCTAATTCACCCCTCCACTTT. It translates to CASSLQSNSPLHF.

This clone was recorded a few times. This chain uses TRBV19 with TRBJ2-7, with a weak D call TRBD1 (6 bases). The germline V gene has CDR1 LNHDA and CDR2 SQIVND (reference sequence). V gave up 6 bases and J gave up 3 bases, with 24 bases separating them. The CDR3 spans 17 residues. For the CDR3, the DNA is TGTGCCAGTAGCGGACAGAATTTAGGGTTTGGTTTCTACGAGCAGTACTTC. It specifies CASSGQNLGFGFYEQYF.

The chain has TRBV30 and TRBJ2-3; no definite D call. The length of the CDR3 is 13 residues. Germline CDR1 GTSNPN, CDR2 SVGIG (reference sequence). The V and J ends lost 3 bases and 5 bases respectively, with 12 bases between them. The chain's CDR3 is CAWSYRPRDTQYF. CDR3 DNA sequence: TGTGCCTGGAGCTACAGACCTCGAGATACGCAGTATTTT.

The V and J genes are TRBV11-2 and TRBJ2-2, with D possibly matching TRBD2 (5 bases). Germline values: CDR1 SGHAT, CDR2 FQNNGV. The CDR3 consists of 15 residues. The ends were cut back, 6 bases at V and 2 bases at J, with 13 bases in the middle. DNA for the CDR3: TGTGCCAGCAGTTCCCCCCGGGAAAACACCGGGGAGCTGTTTTTT. Protein: CASSSPRENTGELFF.

This chain connects TRBV2 to TRBJ2-7; a possible D gene is TRBD2 (5 bases). Trimming cost V 4 bases and J 3 bases, with 22 bases left between them. The CDR3 is made up of 17 amino acids. CDR1 is SNHLY, CDR2 FYNNEI, per germline. The CDR3 DNA is TGTGCCAGCAGTGGAGAGGGCAAGGAGTACCTCATCTACGAGCAGTACTTC. It yields the protein CASSGEGKEYLIYEQYF.

This sequence joins TRBV10-3 and TRBJ1-1, with 7 bases identical to TRBD1. The CDR3 has 15 residues. Germline V gives CDR1 ENHRY, CDR2 SYGVKD. Trimming removed 0 bases from V and 4 bases from J; junction bases left unmatched: 5. CDR3 residues: CAISESKGDSTEAFF. In DNA, the CDR3 is TGTGCCATCAGTGAGTCGAAGGGGGACAGCACTGAAGCTTTCTTT.

The J gene is TRBJ1-3, the V gene TRBV28, with 9 bases identical to TRBD1. Germline CDR1 reads MDHEN; CDR2 reads SYDVKM. Trimming cost V 5 bases and J 8 bases; bases outside gene matches: 4. The CDR3 is made up of 13 amino acids. The CDR3 is CASSGGQGYTIYF. The CDR3 bases are TGTGCCAGCAGTGGGGGACAGGGCTACACCATATATTTT.

The chain has TRBV28 and TRBJ1-2; TRBD1 might be the D (5 bases). CDR1 is MDHEN and CDR2 is SYDVKM in the germline V gene. The CDR3 covers 13 residues. V was trimmed by 6 bases and J by 6 bases, leaving 14 bases between them. This CDR3 is CASSMGQVNGYTF. In DNA, the CDR3 is TGTGCCAGCAGCATGGGGCAGGTGAATGGCTACACCTTC.

The J gene is TRBJ1-5, the V gene TRBV10-3, with a tentative D call TRBD1 (5 bases). Germline V lookup: CDR1 ENHRY, CDR2 SYGVKD. V was pared by 5 bases and J by 4 bases, with 9 bases between. The CDR3 runs to 13 residues. The CDR3 nucleotides read TGTGCCATCAGTCCCCAGGGAAATCAGCCCCAGCATTTT. It specifies CAISPQGNQPQHF.

The genes are TRBV29-1 and TRBJ2-1; no firm D call. The CDR3 extends over 12 amino acids. From germline, CDR1 is SQVTM and CDR2 ANQGSEA. Deletions cut 4 bases from V and 0 bases from J, with 4 bases between. DNA for the CDR3: TGCAGCGTTGGACTCTCCTACAATGAGCAGTTCTTC. It specifies CSVGLSYNEQFF.

The chain employs TRBV9 and TRBJ1-3; no definite D call. The CDR3 spans 16 residues. The germline V gene has CDR1 SGDLS and CDR2 YYNGEE. V was shortened by 1 base and J by 0 bases, with 11 bases between the two germline ends. The CDR3 coding sequence is TGTGCCAGCAGCGTATCCCCCGAGAGCTCTGGAAACACCATATATTTT. Encoded protein: CASSVSPESSGNTIYF.

This clone was recorded once. This chain connects TRBV7-9 to TRBJ1-2; TRBD1 aligns across 7 bases. Germline loops: CDR1 SEHNR, CDR2 FQNEAQ (reference sequence). CDR3 length: 12 amino acids. Trimming removed 5 bases from V and 14 bases from J; junction bases left unmatched: 11. CDR3 sequence (DNA): TGTGCCAGCAGCCCCAGGGACAGAGGGTTAACCTTC. Amino acid sequence: CASSPRDRGLTF.

As DNA, the CDR3 is TGTGCCAGCAGCACCAGACTAGCGGGAGGCTACAATGAGCAGTTCTTC. This codes for CASSTRLAGGYNEQFF. This chain connects TRBV9 to TRBJ2-1; 13 nucleotides line up with TRBD2. This CDR3 region has 16 residues. Germline-derived CDR1 and CDR2 are SGDLS and YYNGEE. V lost 4 bases, J lost 3 bases, and 4 bases stayed unmatched.